The entry below describes one T cell receptor beta chain. Its antigen remains undetermined. No qualities accompany the bases; no much larger clone lies one base away. The data were taken from a study of blood T cells in healthy people across ages (dated by TCRdb to the mid-2010s). About the study as a whole: Template switching captured roughly one uniquely barcoded TCR beta cDNA molecule per two T cells in model experiments. Age-related changes in TCR beta repertoire diversity were measured in the study by deep sequencing normalized with unique cDNA molecular identifiers. The donors were divided into four age groups: young (average around 15 years), middle-aged (about 40), aged (approximately 59) and long-lived (roughly 82). Donors of different ages were randomly distributed across sequencing lanes to avoid experimental bias. Two additional independent replicas of 1 million unique cDNA reads from the same blood draw were analyzed for two donors (one aged 18 to 29 and one aged 80 or older). Findings and caveats that apply to the study as a whole: Because donor CMV infection status was unknown, age-related changes in expanded clonotypes were potentially confounded. Estimates of total diversity based on one million sequenced T cells were considered lower bounds and underestimates. Observed TCR beta diversity per million T cells fell roughly linearly with age, and a significant reduction was already apparent by age roughly 41. There was a strong correlation between observed TCR beta diversity and the percentage of naive T cells measured by flow cytometry. Bulk unsorted PBMC profiling prevented conclusive comparison of naive and antigen-experienced compartments. Compared with the aged group, the long-lived group had more naive CD4+ T cells, fewer expanded clones and increased TCR diversity, a pattern suggesting age selection.

Libraries were prepared through 5' RACE. Reads for this sample came from an Illumina HiSeq 2500. A second PCR of about 6 to 11 cycles was performed with a sample-barcoded 5' primer and a J-beta primer mix. A template-switch 5' adaptor carrying 12 random nucleotides introduced a unique molecular identifier onto each TCR beta cDNA molecule. Each sample yielded at least 2.5 million CDR3-containing paired-end reads. All of the RNA was converted into first-strand cDNA using the Mint cDNA synthesis kit, with a TRBC-specific oligonucleotide serving as the primer. After uracil-DNA glycosylase treatment, a first 18-cycle PCR used universal primers M1SS and BC2_uni_R on all cDNA. For the original study's pipeline: Normalization of each sample was performed by random selection of 1 million high-quality reads, each carrying a distinct molecular identifier. Instead of being binned into consensus sequences, reads with shared molecular identifiers were discarded. MiTCR, run with a Q25 quality threshold and the strictest error-elimination algorithm, handled CDR3 identification, clonotype clustering and error correction. A nonparametric unseen species model using Euler transformation provided a lower-bound estimate of total TCR beta diversity. The raw public reads went through TCRdb reprocessing: fastp at Q25, MiXCR clone calling, in-frame beta chains kept. One record per CDR3 amino acid sequence lists the most common genes and DNA. The V and J calls were determined by TCRdb, not by the authors. Counted in this sample were hundreds of thousands of distinct CDR3 sequences; 32% of them appeared once. Together, the top ten hold just over 15% of the sample.

Systemically healthy Caucasian individuals from Russia, some 36 in total and aged roughly 6 to 100 years, were included as donors. Approximately 11 milliliters of peripheral blood were drawn from each donor into EDTA-treated Vacutainer tubes. PBMCs were isolated by Ficoll-Paque density-gradient centrifugation, with at least 6 million obtained per sample. Total RNA, at least 5 micrograms per sample, was extracted from PBMCs with Trizol reagent. For every donor, an aliquot of PBMCs went through flow cytometry to measure the percentages of naive CD45RAhigh/CD27high T cells. Specimen: blood. The sequence came from a woman older than 75 in good health. Donor details come from another sample of the same person, matched by shared clones.

In nucleotides, the sequence is TGTGCCAGCACCACAACTAGCCGGGAGACCCAGTACTTC. Translated, it gives CASTTTSRETQYF. The chain employs TRBV12-3 or TRBV12-4 and TRBJ2-5; the D segment could be TRBD2, given 6 matching bases. V and J are truncated by 7 bases and 5 bases respectively, leaving an intervening sequence of 14 bases. The CDR3 measures 13 amino acids from cysteine to phenylalanine. The entry retains the CDR3 DNA only, 39 bases that are in frame from base 1.